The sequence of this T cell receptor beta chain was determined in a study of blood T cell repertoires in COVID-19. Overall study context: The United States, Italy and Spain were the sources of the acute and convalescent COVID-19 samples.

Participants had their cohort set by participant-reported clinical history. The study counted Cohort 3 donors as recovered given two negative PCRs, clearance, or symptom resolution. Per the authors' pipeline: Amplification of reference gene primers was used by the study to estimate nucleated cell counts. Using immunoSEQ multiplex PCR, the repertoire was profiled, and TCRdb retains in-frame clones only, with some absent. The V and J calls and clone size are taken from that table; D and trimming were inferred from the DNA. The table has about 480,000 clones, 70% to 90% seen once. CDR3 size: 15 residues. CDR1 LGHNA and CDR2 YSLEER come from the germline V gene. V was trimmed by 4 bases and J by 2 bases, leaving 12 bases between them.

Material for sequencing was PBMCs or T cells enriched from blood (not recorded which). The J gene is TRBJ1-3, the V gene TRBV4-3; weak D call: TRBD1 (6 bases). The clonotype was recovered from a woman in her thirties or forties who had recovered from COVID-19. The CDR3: CASSPVDRPGNTIYF. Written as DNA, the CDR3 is TGCGCCAGCAGCCCAGTAGACAGGCCTGGAAACACCATATATTTT.